The source of this T cell receptor beta chain is a study of post-analysis software for immune sequencing data. Study information: There were relapsing-remitting, secondary progressive and progressive-relapsing multiple sclerosis among the disease courses included.

With regard to this clonotype: Its antigen remains unidentified.

Study results and limitations: Strong co-clustering by F measure was seen for same-batch samples. Multiple sclerosis patients showed significantly lower normalized Chao1 diversity than controls did. Comparison of patients with controls showed five or six TRBV segments more frequent in patients, TRBV5-6, TRBV5-1 and TRBV20-1 among them.

TCR beta cDNA libraries had unique molecular identifiers. Once roughly 0.9 to 10 million T cells were used, roughly 0.5 million cDNA molecules resulted. In TCRdb, the PCR reads were re-called with MiXCR into one record per CDR3 protein. The sample includes hundreds of thousands of distinct CDR3 sequences, roughly 27% of them seen just once. Looked up from germline, CDR1 is MNHEY and CDR2 is SMNVEV (reference sequence). After removal of 5 bases from V and 0 bases from J, the junction contained 8 bases not matched to a gene. The CDR3 loop spans 16 amino acids. This sequence joins TRBV27 and TRBJ2-3, with 7 nucleotides matching TRBD1. The sequencing sample was made of blood. The clonotype originates from a girl aged 5-17 years with multiple sclerosis. CDR3: CASSTRDRTSTDTQYF. CDR3 nucleotide sequence: TGTGCCAGCAGTACCCGGGACAGAACTAGCACAGATACGCAGTATTTT.